This T cell receptor (beta chain) stems from a study of shared clonotypes between healthy human individuals. Overall study: CD4 naive and memory got three plates each, CD8 naive two, CD8 memory one.

Cells designated naive CD8 were CD45RO-negative and were positively selected for CCR7, with terminally differentiated effector memory CD45RA+ cells excluded. General observations from the study: About 4.5% of naive CD4 clonotypes were common to several donors. Generation probabilities of non-shared clonotypes were lower (relative to those shared by all four donors).

Germline V gene lookup returns CDR1 MGHRA and CDR2 YSYEKL. This CDR3 region has 18 residues. With 0 bases removed from V and 3 bases from J, the gap between germline ends came to 20 bases. As to this clone: Its antigen remains unknown.

Per the authors' pipeline: Filtering differed for immunoSEQ, which gave only junction sequences without quality scores. Using immunoSEQ multiplex PCR, the repertoire was profiled, and TCRdb retains in-frame clones only, with some absent. D and trimming were read from the DNA, whereas the V and J calls and clone size are those reported in that table. The sample yields around 1,900,000 clones, around 95% seen once. The gene calls are TRBV4-1 and TRBJ2-5; TRBD2 might be the D (6 bases). The sequence was collected from a man in his late teens or twenties in good health. Some clones in this sample may be carry-over from other donors' samples. The specimen sequenced was naive CD8+ T cells from PBMCs. Here the CDR3 DNA reads TGCGCCAGCAGCCAAGAGAGGGAGGCGGTTTTACTCAAAGAGACCCAGTACTTC. This codes for CASSQEREAVLLKETQYF.